Listed below are T cell receptor beta chains from one sample, sequenced in a study of T cells in localized non-small cell lung cancer. Sequencing used immunoSEQ multiplex PCR; TCRdb keeps in-frame clones, though not all of them. The data contain 1,200 to 1,500 clones, under 25% of them singletons. The sample in question was normal lung tissue next to the tumor, obtained before any cancer treatment. Source of these receptors: an older male donor with stage II squamous cell lung carcinoma. CDR3s leave out the opening cysteine and the closing phenylalanine or tryptophan. Each record gives: V gene, clone size, J gene, CDR3 protein. Clone size appears in some rows only: once, few, many, or a class for an expanded clone.

>TRBV28|medium-sized|TRBJ1-1
ASTPWVQGANTEAF
>TRBV29-1|-|TRBJ2-1
SAPSGGANEQF
>TRBV9|-|TRBJ2-2
ASRKFRETGELF
>TRBV23-1|medium-sized|TRBJ1-5
ASSQDLDQPQH
>TRBV25-1|few|TRBJ1-1
ASSESNPGTGMNTEAF
>TRBV14|-|TRBJ2-5
ASSFTVGHGTQY
>TRBV6-8|-|TRBJ2-5
ASSRGGETQY
>TRBV9|few|TRBJ1-1
ASSGGSTEAF
>TRBV19|hyperexpanded|TRBJ1-1
ASSAAGPPTEAF
>TRBV9|-|TRBJ2-3
ASSPAIRSTDTQY
>TRBV11-3|-|TRBJ2-1
ASSLLWTFTYNEQF
>TRBV11-3|-|TRBJ1-5
ASSEGQAFNQPQH
>TRBV9|medium-sized|TRBJ2-1
ASSWEQGRSNYNEQF
>TRBV9|large|TRBJ2-7
ASCSRATQYEQY
>TRBV11-3|medium-sized|TRBJ1-2
ASSLGWTGYGYT
>TRBV6-8|few|TRBJ1-3
ASSYLGLRNTIY
>TRBV28|-|TRBJ2-1
ASRWTGNYNEQF
>TRBV5-1|-|TRBJ2-7
ASSFRQSSYEQY
>TRBV11-3|medium-sized|TRBJ1-2
ASSLDRDRGTGGYT
>TRBV29-1|-|TRBJ1-2
SVVTSNYGYT
>TRBV11-3|medium-sized|TRBJ1-2
ASSLDSSPYGYT
>TRBV11-3|-|TRBJ1-2
ASNLEPGQGPYGYT
>TRBV11-3|-|TRBJ1-2
ASSPPGPYEGGYT
>TRBV9|-|TRBJ1-2
ASSVDGTGINYGYT
>TRBV11-3|-|TRBJ1-4
ASSNRQGANEKLF
>TRBV30|-|TRBJ1-4
ACTLTGGQEKLF
>TRBV6-8|few|TRBJ1-2
ASSPGGGFYGYT
>TRBV9|few|TRBJ2-7
ASSVGTGFGEQY